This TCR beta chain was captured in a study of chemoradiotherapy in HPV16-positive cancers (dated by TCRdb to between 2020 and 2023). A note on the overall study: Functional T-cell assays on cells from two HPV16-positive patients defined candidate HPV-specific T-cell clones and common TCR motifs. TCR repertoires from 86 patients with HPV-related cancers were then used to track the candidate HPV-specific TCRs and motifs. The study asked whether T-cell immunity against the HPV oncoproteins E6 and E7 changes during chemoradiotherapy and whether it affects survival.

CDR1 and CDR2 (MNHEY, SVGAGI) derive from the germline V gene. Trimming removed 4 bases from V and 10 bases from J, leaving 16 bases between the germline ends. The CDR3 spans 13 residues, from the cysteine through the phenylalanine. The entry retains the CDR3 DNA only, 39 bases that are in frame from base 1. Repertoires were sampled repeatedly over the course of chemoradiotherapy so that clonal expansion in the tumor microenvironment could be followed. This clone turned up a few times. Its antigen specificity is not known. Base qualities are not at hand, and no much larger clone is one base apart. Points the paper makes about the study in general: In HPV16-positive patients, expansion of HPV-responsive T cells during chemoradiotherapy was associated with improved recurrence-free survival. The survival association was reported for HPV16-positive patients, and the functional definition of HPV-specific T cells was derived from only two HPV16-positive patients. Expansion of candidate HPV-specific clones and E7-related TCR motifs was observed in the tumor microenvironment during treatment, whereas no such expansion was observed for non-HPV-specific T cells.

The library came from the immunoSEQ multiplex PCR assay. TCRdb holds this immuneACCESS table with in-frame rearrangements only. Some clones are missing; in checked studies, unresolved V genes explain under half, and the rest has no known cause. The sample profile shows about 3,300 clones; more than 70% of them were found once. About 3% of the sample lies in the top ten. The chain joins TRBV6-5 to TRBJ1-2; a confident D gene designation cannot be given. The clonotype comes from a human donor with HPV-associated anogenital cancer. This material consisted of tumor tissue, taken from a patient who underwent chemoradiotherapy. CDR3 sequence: CASSFSSARDYTF. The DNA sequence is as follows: TGTGCCAGCAGTTTTTCTTCGGCCCGAGACTACACCTTC.